The rows below give T cell receptor beta chains drawn from one sample of a study of T cells expressing NK-cell markers. TCRdb reprocessed the 5' RACE reads; each CDR3 protein has one entry and no DNA is given. This repertoire includes 140,000 or so distinct CDR3 sequences. Material: blood T cells: a sorted CD56 or NKG2C T cell subset, CD4+ or CD8+ T cells, or bulk PBMC T cells (not recorded which). These receptors all come from a man between 18 and 29 years old in good health. Each CDR3 is given with its conserved first and last residue.

v_gene: TRBV7-9; j_gene: TRBJ1-1; len: 17; CDR3aa: CASSTRAGTGLNTEAFF
v_gene: TRBV7-9; j_gene: TRBJ2-1; len: 15; CDR3aa: CASSLLPGRHNEQFF
v_gene: TRBV10-3; j_gene: TRBJ2-3; len: 15; CDR3aa: CAISGESLSTDTQYF
v_gene: TRBV12-5; j_gene: TRBJ2-6; len: 15; CDR3aa: CASGLVHERANVLTF
v_gene: TRBV10-3; j_gene: TRBJ2-7; len: 13; CDR3aa: CATLAGESYEQYF
v_gene: TRBV7-6; j_gene: TRBJ2-7; len: 16; CDR3aa: CASSLAGQGTSYEQYF
v_gene: TRBV28; j_gene: TRBJ1-4; len: 12; CDR3aa: CASSRGEGKLFF
v_gene: TRBV27; j_gene: TRBJ2-1; len: 15; CDR3aa: CASSGGRASYNEQFF
v_gene: TRBV12-3/TRBV12-4; j_gene: TRBJ2-3; len: 14; CDR3aa: CASSSVGGSNTQYF
v_gene: TRBV5-1; j_gene: TRBJ1-1; len: 15; CDR3aa: CASSTGRVMNTEAFF
v_gene: TRBV18; j_gene: TRBJ2-1; len: 15; CDR3aa: CASSPTGLQYNEQFF
v_gene: TRBV12-3/TRBV12-4; j_gene: TRBJ2-1; len: 15; CDR3aa: CASSFAGTGSNEQFF
v_gene: TRBV19; j_gene: TRBJ1-1; len: 15; CDR3aa: CASSMTGSFNTEAFF
v_gene: TRBV5-1; j_gene: TRBJ1-2; len: 17; CDR3aa: CASSLARTGPSAEGYTF
v_gene: TRBV20-1; j_gene: TRBJ2-1; len: 14; CDR3aa: CSARTLAGDNEQFF
v_gene: TRBV4-2; j_gene: TRBJ2-7; len: 16; CDR3aa: CASSQEPWTGVSGQYF